The 25 T cell receptor beta chains presented below share a single source sample, sequenced in a study of T cells expressing NK-cell markers. Following a re-call of the 5' RACE reads, TCRdb has one entry per CDR3 protein and lacks DNA. Its clone listing holds approximately 550,000 distinct CDR3 sequences. The sequenced material came from blood T cells: a sorted CD56 or NKG2C T cell subset, CD4+ or CD8+ T cells, or bulk PBMC T cells (not recorded which). The receptor set was obtained from a man younger than 35 in good health.

The chain recombines TRBV9 with TRBJ2-1; no DNA is available, so the TRBD1 call from TCRdb remains unchecked. The CDR3 has 15 amino acids. CDR1 SGDLS and CDR2 YYNGEE come from the germline V gene. CDR3 residues: CASSVGTGSMNEQFF. Looking up the rest from reference TRBV9 and TRBJ2-1 gives the full variable domain: DSGVTQTPKHLITATGQRVTLRCSPRSGDLSVYWYQQSLDQGLQFLIQYYNGEERAKGNILERFSAQQFPDLHSELNLSSLELGDSALYFCASSVGTGSMNEQFFGPGTRLTVL.

The chain carries TRBV20-1 and TRBJ2-3; TCRdb indicates TRBD2, and absent DNA this call remains unverified. Germline CDR1 reads DFQATT; CDR2 reads SNEGSKA (reference sequence). The CDR3 extends over 14 amino acids. CDR3 protein: CSSLAGGGTDTQYF.

J is TRBJ2-4 and V is TRBV12-3 or TRBV12-4. The length of the CDR3 is 13 residues. The CDR3 spells CASGSAAKNIQYF.

This chain links TRBV30 with TRBJ2-5; TCRdb proposes TRBD1, but this gene call is untestable without DNA. CDR1 is GTSNPN and CDR2 is SVGIG in the germline V gene (reference sequence). This CDR3 spans 13 amino acids. CDR3 region: CAWSGSRGETQYF.

The chain joins TRBV12-3 or TRBV12-4 to TRBJ1-2; TCRdb gives TRBD1 as the D gene, but with no DNA this cannot be confirmed. The CDR3 covers 13 residues. CDR3 sequence: CASSSDRSYGYTF.

CDR3 amino acids: CAISGGRAYNSPLHF. This chain joins TRBV10-3 and TRBJ1-6. CDR1 and CDR2 from the germline V gene are ENHRY and SYGVKD. This CDR3 contains 15 residues.

The chain links TRBV4-1 to TRBJ2-1; the TRBD2 assignment by TCRdb is unverifiable without DNA. This CDR3 region has 16 residues. Germline V gives CDR1 MGHRA, CDR2 YSYEKL. The CDR3 sequence is CASSQDDGLDNNEQFF.

V and J are TRBV6-1 and TRBJ2-1; checking the TCRdb D call of TRBD1 is not possible without DNA. The CDR3 loop spans 15 amino acids. Germline CDR1 reads MNHNS; CDR2 reads SASEGT. This CDR3 is CASKRGQGLPDEQFF.

The V call is TRBV5-1, the J call TRBJ2-2; TCRdb calls TRBD1, which cannot be checked without DNA. Germline V gene sequence: CDR1 SGHRS, CDR2 YFSETQ. The CDR3 totals 14 residues. This CDR3 is CASSVTGPTGELFF.

The genes are TRBV5-6 and TRBJ2-1; with no DNA, the TCRdb D assignment of TRBD1 cannot be verified. Germline CDR1 SGHDT, CDR2 YYEEEE. The CDR3 is 16 residues long. The CDR3: CASSPGGGLGYNEQFF.

The chain couples TRBV15 to TRBJ2-1; the D call of TRBD1 rests on TCRdb alone, since no DNA is present to check it. This CDR3 region has 15 residues. The germline CDR1 and CDR2 sequences are LNHNV and YYDKDF (reference sequence). CDR3 loop: CATSRKGRAYNEQFF.

V and J are TRBV6-2 or TRBV6-3 and TRBJ1-5; TCRdb outputs TRBD1, but without DNA this stays unchecked. The CDR3 loop spans 14 amino acids. From germline, CDR1 is MNHEY and CDR2 SVGEGT. The CDR3 is CASSYLTDNSPQHF.

The chain uses TRBV6-2 or TRBV6-3 and TRBJ2-2; the TCRdb D gene call, TRBD1, has no DNA to confirm it. Germline assignment: CDR1 MNHEY and CDR2 SVGEGT. The CDR3 is 14 amino acids. The CDR3 protein is CASAGQGVTGELFF.

V and J are TRBV24-1 and TRBJ2-1; the D gene TCRdb calls, TRBD2, cannot be checked with no DNA. The CDR3 runs 16 residues. From germline, CDR1 is KGHDR and CDR2 SFDVKD. The CDR3 protein is CATSDFASSGSLEQFF.

CDR3 amino acids: CASSREPVQYNEQFF. This chain joins TRBV6-1 and TRBJ2-1; there is no DNA to check the TCRdb D call of TRBD1. Germline assignment: CDR1 MNHNS and CDR2 SASEGT. The CDR3 spans 15 residues.

CDR3 amino acids: CASSEDRNYGYTF. This chain connects TRBV7-9 to TRBJ1-2. The CDR3 length is 13 residues. Per the germline V gene, CDR1 is SEHNR and CDR2 is FQNEAQ (reference sequence). Combining the CDR3 with reference TRBV7-9 and TRBJ1-2 gives the whole variable domain DTGVSQNPRHKITKRGQNVTFRCDPISEHNRLYWYRQTLGQGPEFLTYFQNEAQLEKSRLLSDRFSAERPKGSFSTLEIQRTEQGDSAMYLCASSEDRNYGYTFGSGTRLTVV.

The chain joins TRBV6-5 to TRBJ2-5; there is no DNA to check the TCRdb D call of TRBD2. The germline CDR1 and CDR2 sequences are MNHEY and SVGAGI. This CDR3 has 14 amino acids. The CDR3 loop is CASSYSRARETQYF.

V gene TRBV4-3 combines with J gene TRBJ2-7; TCRdb calls TRBD2, which cannot be checked without DNA. Germline assignment: CDR1 LGHNA and CDR2 YSLEER. This CDR3 is 16 amino acids long. The CDR3 is CASSQDRGTTTNEQYF.

The genes are TRBV7-8 and TRBJ1-2. Germline V gives CDR1 SGHVS, CDR2 FQNEAQ. The CDR3 is 13 amino acids. This CDR3 is CASSLAKVDGYTF.

The J gene is TRBJ2-5, the V gene TRBV6-1; TCRdb picks TRBD2, but there is no DNA to check that call. The CDR3 extends over 15 amino acids. Per germline, CDR1 MNHNS and CDR2 SASEGT. The chain's CDR3 is CASNPGALYQETQYF.

The chain employs TRBV12-3 or TRBV12-4 and TRBJ2-2. There are 11 residues in the CDR3. The CDR3 loop reads CATLRTGELFF.

The chain joins TRBV14 to TRBJ2-1; lacking DNA, the TRBD1 call made by TCRdb goes unchecked. The germline gives CDR1 SGHDN, CDR2 FVKESK. The CDR3 length is 15 residues. The CDR3 sequence is CASSQTGGSYNEQFF.

This chain joins TRBV20-1 and TRBJ2-1; absent DNA, TCRdb's TRBD2 call cannot be checked. CDR3 length: 17 amino acids. Germline V gene sequence: CDR1 DFQATT, CDR2 SNEGSKA (reference sequence). This CDR3 is CSAPGQPWTGTSTEQFF.

The chain links TRBV11-3 to TRBJ2-1; the TCRdb D gene call, TRBD1, has no DNA to confirm it. The CDR3 sequence is 16 residues long. The germline gives CDR1 SGHNT, CDR2 YENEEA. CDR3 loop: CASSFRGGGTFNEQFF.

The chain uses TRBV20-1 and TRBJ2-5; the TRBD1 assignment by TCRdb is unverifiable without DNA. The CDR3 contains 13 residues. The germline gives CDR1 DFQATT, CDR2 SNEGSKA (reference sequence). CDR3 residues: CSAKRTGKETQYF.